The next 27 T cell receptor beta chains were all read from a single sample in a study of T cell responses to AZD1222 COVID-19 vaccine. Data came from immunoSEQ multiplex PCR; TCRdb stores just in-frame clones and leaves some out. This table has 95,000 to 100,000 clones, about 82% appearing once. Specimen: peripheral blood, collected on day 0 of AZD1222 vaccination. These receptors came from an adult in good health.

V gene TRBV6-2 or TRBV6-3 combines with J gene TRBJ2-1, with TRBD2 matching over 12 bases. The germline V gene encodes CDR1 MNHEY and CDR2 SVGEGT. The V gene end was trimmed by 4 bases and the J gene end by 9 bases; junction bases not matched to a gene: 16. The CDR3 has 18 residues. CDR3 protein: CASSSVASGGGVDGEQFF. As DNA, the CDR3 is TGTGCCAGCAGTTCGGTGGCTAGCGGGGGGGGAGTCGATGGTGAGCAGTTCTTC.

The chain uses TRBV28 and TRBJ2-7; a weak D match, TRBD2 (5 bases). CDR3 length equals 17 residues. Germline values: CDR1 MDHEN, CDR2 SYDVKM. V lost 4 bases and J lost 0, with 19 bases in between. This chain's CDR3 is CASSSSTEGVLSYEQYF. CDR3 coding DNA: TGTGCCAGCAGTTCCTCCACCGAGGGTGTCCTCTCCTACGAGCAGTACTTC.

V and J are TRBV6-5 and TRBJ2-5; D unclear. Looked up from germline, CDR1 is MNHEY and CDR2 is SVGAGI. CDR3 size: 11 residues. Trimming removed 4 bases from V and 4 bases from J, with 4 bases in between. For the CDR3, the DNA is TGTGCCAGCAGTTCTGTAGAGACCCAGTACTTC. The encoded protein is CASSSVETQYF.

J is TRBJ2-4 and V is TRBV6-5; 7 bases match TRBD1. There are 14 residues in the CDR3. In germline, CDR1 is MNHEY, CDR2 SVGAGI. Trimming cost V 7 bases and J 5 bases; bases outside gene matches: 8. The CDR3 DNA sequence: TGTGCCAGCACTCTCGACAGGGATCAAAACATTCAGTACTTC. Protein: CASTLDRDQNIQYF.

The chain is built from TRBV30 and TRBJ2-7, with 12 bases that match TRBD2. Trimming removed 2 bases from V and 0 bases from J; junction bases left unmatched: 8. Germline values: CDR1 GTSNPN, CDR2 SVGIG (reference sequence). The CDR3 loop spans 17 amino acids. The CDR3: CAWSPFRTSGASYEQYF. DNA of the CDR3: TGTGCCTGGAGTCCTTTTAGGACTAGCGGGGCCTCCTACGAGCAGTACTTC. Filled out from reference TRBV30 and TRBJ2-7, the complete variable domain reads SQTIHQWPATLVQPVGSPLSLECTVEGTSNPNLYWYRQAAGRGLQLLFYSVGIGQISSEVPQNLSASRPQDRQFILSSKKLLLSDSGFYLCAWSPFRTSGASYEQYFGPGTRLTVT.

This chain joins TRBV7-2 and TRBJ1-2; 7 nucleotides align to TRBD1. The CDR3 extends over 14 amino acids. Germline trimming cut 4 bases from V and 2 bases from J; bases unmatched to any gene: 4. Germline CDR1 reads SGHTA; CDR2 reads FQGNSA. The CDR3 nucleotides are TGTGCCAGCAGCTGGGACAGCCCCAACTATGGCTACACCTTC. It encodes CASSWDSPNYGYTF.

The rearrangement links TRBV24-1 to TRBJ1-5; no clear D gene. This CDR3 has 14 residues. The V and J ends lost 7 bases and 0 bases respectively, with 9 bases between them. Per germline, CDR1 KGHDR and CDR2 SFDVKD. In DNA, the CDR3 is TGTGCCACCAGCGTGACCGATAGCAATCAGCCCCAGCATTTT. Translation gives CATSVTDSNQPQHF.

The chain has TRBV18 and TRBJ2-5; D is unclear. Trimming stripped 3 bases from V and 2 bases from J, with 1 base between. Germline CDR1 is KGHSH and CDR2 is LQKENI. The CDR3 contains 11 residues. The CDR3 coding sequence is TGTGCCAGCTCACCTCAAGAGACCCAGTACTTC. Translating gives CASSPQETQYF.

The chain recombines TRBV28 with TRBJ1-2; D unclear. The germline V gene encodes CDR1 MDHEN and CDR2 SYDVKM. The CDR3 extends over 12 amino acids. V was cut by 3 bases and J by 8 bases, with 10 bases left in between. CDR3 amino acids: CASSFRTQGYTF. In nucleotides, the CDR3 is TGTGCCAGCAGTTTCCGGACGCAAGGCTACACCTTC.

The V call is TRBV30, the J call TRBJ2-1; 7 positions match TRBD1. CDR3 size: 13 residues. Germline-derived CDR1 and CDR2 are GTSNPN and SVGIG (reference sequence). V lost 4 bases and J lost 6; bases outside the gene matches: 6. The CDR3 DNA reads TGTGCCTGGAACCGGGACAGTCGCAATGAGCAGTTCTTC. This sequence encodes CAWNRDSRNEQFF.

This sequence joins TRBV5-5 and TRBJ1-2; a possible D gene is TRBD1 (5 bases). V dropped 1 base and J dropped 5 bases, with 12 bases sitting between them. The length of the CDR3 is 14 residues. Germline-derived CDR1 and CDR2 are SGHKS and YYEKEE (reference sequence). The CDR3 loop is CASSLWVGTYGYTF. The CDR3, as DNA: TGTGCCAGCAGCTTGTGGGTGGGGACGTATGGCTACACCTTC.

The V and J genes are TRBV28 and TRBJ2-1; 8 positions agree with TRBD2. V trimming: 6 bases; J trimming: 3 bases; junction bases outside the gene matches: 10. Germline CDR1 is MDHEN and CDR2 is SYDVKM. CDR3 length: 16 residues. Written as DNA, the CDR3 is TGTGCCAGCAGGTGGAGCGGGGGCGGAAGCTACAATGAGCAGTTCTTC. It specifies CASRWSGGGSYNEQFF.

The CDR3 DNA sequence: TGTGCCAGCAGCTCCGTGGGGGCTTTTGAAAAACTGTTTTTT. Protein: CASSSVGAFEKLFF. The chain recombines TRBV27 with TRBJ1-4; maybe TRBD1 (6 bases). This CDR3 is built from 14 residues. CDR1 is MNHEY, CDR2 SMNVEV, per germline (reference sequence). Trimming stripped 6 bases from V and 7 bases from J, with 15 bases between.

In this sample, this clone turned up once. This chain links TRBV7-2 with TRBJ2-1; weak D call: TRBD2 (6 bases). The V end lost 2 bases, the J end lost 12 bases, and 11 bases lay between the germline ends. Germline V gene sequence: CDR1 SGHTA, CDR2 FQGNSA. The CDR3 is made up of 12 amino acids. CDR3 sequence: CASSLRLEVQFF. In nucleotides, the CDR3 is TGTGCCAGCAGCTTACGACTAGAGGTGCAGTTCTTC.

The chain combines TRBV19 with TRBJ1-1, with 8 bases fitting TRBD1. This CDR3 is 15 amino acids long. CDR1 is LNHDA and CDR2 is SQIVND in the germline V gene (reference sequence). Losses at the gene ends were 4 bases for V and 0 bases for J; bases not matched to a gene: 4. The CDR3 is CASSKGQGLNTEAFF. Written as DNA, the CDR3 is TGTGCCAGTAGTAAAGGACAGGGCTTGAACACTGAAGCTTTCTTT.

This CDR3 reads CASSQARDRGRSYGYTF. The CDR3 DNA reads as TGCGCCAGCAGCCAAGCAAGGGACAGGGGGCGTAGCTATGGCTACACCTTC. This rearrangement joins TRBV4-3 to TRBJ1-2; 12 bases map to TRBD1. This CDR3 has 17 residues. Germline CDR1 and CDR2: LGHNA and YSLEER. J was trimmed by 4 bases and V by 1 base; bases with no gene match: 7.

This clone was detected once. The chain recombines TRBV7-2 with TRBJ2-7; TRBD1 aligns across 9 bases. This CDR3 region has 16 residues. V shed 3 bases and J 3 bases; nucleotides not matched to a gene: 9. The V gene's germline CDR1 is SGHTA and CDR2 FQGNSA. The CDR3 loop reads CASSLYPGQGLYEQYF. CDR3 nucleotides: TGTGCCAGCAGCTTGTATCCGGGACAGGGTCTCTACGAGCAGTACTTC.

J is TRBJ2-2 and V is TRBV7-3, with a possible D match to TRBD2 (5 bases). In germline, CDR1 is SGHTA, CDR2 FQGTGA. Trimming took 7 bases from V and 4 from J, leaving 13 bases between them. This CDR3 comprises 14 residues. CDR3 loop: CASTRLGGTGELFF. DNA for the CDR3: TGTGCCAGCACGAGGCTAGGAGGCACCGGGGAGCTGTTTTTT.

This clone appeared once. The chain recombines TRBV28 with TRBJ1-5; 7 bases line up with TRBD1. The CDR3 has 14 amino acids. The germline gives CDR1 MDHEN, CDR2 SYDVKM. J lost 8 bases, V lost 10 bases, and 14 bases had no gene match. The CDR3 sequence: CATGSTGLGEPQHF. The CDR3 coding sequence is TGTGCCACCGGATCGACAGGGTTGGGGGAGCCCCAGCATTTT. Full variable domain (missing parts from reference TRBV28 and TRBJ1-5): DVKVTQSSRYLVKRTGEKVFLECVQDMDHENMFWYRQDPGLGLRLIYFSYDVKMKEKGDIPEGYSVSREKKERFSLILESASTNQTSMYLCATGSTGLGEPQHFGDGTRLSIL.

The rearrangement joins TRBV7-2 to TRBJ1-6; 9 bases match TRBD1. The CDR3 contains 15 residues. Germline assignment: CDR1 SGHTA and CDR2 FQGNSA. The trim removed 5 bases at V and 8 bases at J, leaving 7 bases unmatched. The CDR3 region is CASSIRTGDYSPLHF. In DNA form, the CDR3 reads TGTGCCAGCAGCATTCGGACAGGGGACTATTCACCCCTCCACTTT.

The chain carries TRBV15 and TRBJ1-4, with D possibly being TRBD1 (6 bases). The germline V gene encodes CDR1 LNHNV and CDR2 YYDKDF (reference sequence). Trimming removed 6 bases from V and 3 bases from J, with 11 bases in between. The CDR3 has 14 residues. The CDR3 nucleotides are TGTGCCACCAGTACAGGACAGCCTAATGAAAAACTGTTTTTT. Its translation is CATSTGQPNEKLFF.

The rearrangement joins TRBV9 to TRBJ2-7, with D maybe TRBD2 (6 bases). V lost 0 bases, J lost 3 bases, and 13 bases lay in between. The length of the CDR3 is 15 residues. Germline V gene sequence: CDR1 SGDLS, CDR2 YYNGEE. The CDR3 region has the DNA TGTGCCAGCAGCGTAGCGCCGGGAGCCAACTACGAGCAGTACTTC. This translates into CASSVAPGANYEQYF.

This clone was seen a single time. This chain connects TRBV30 to TRBJ2-5, with TRBD1 as a possible D gene (6 bases). The CDR3 length is 13 residues. The germline V gene has CDR1 GTSNPN and CDR2 SVGIG (reference sequence). V gave up 5 bases and J gave up 2 bases, with 12 bases separating them. This chain's CDR3 is CAWEQGPQETQYF. The CDR3 nucleotides are TGTGCCTGGGAACAGGGACCTCAAGAGACCCAGTACTTC.

This clone was counted a single time. V is TRBV4-1 and J is TRBJ1-1, with D perhaps TRBD1 (5 bases). The CDR3 contains 17 residues. In germline, CDR1 is MGHRA, CDR2 YSYEKL. Trimming shortened V by 0 bases and J by 4 bases, and 18 bases separated the two germline ends. Here the CDR3 DNA reads TGCGCCAGCAGCCAAGATGGCTCGGGGGTAGTACGCACTGAAGCTTTCTTT. This encodes CASSQDGSGVVRTEAFF.

The chain carries TRBV28 and TRBJ1-1, with 12 bases matching TRBD1. J lost 10 bases, V lost 5 bases, and 14 bases had no gene match. This CDR3 is 16 amino acids long. CDR1 is MDHEN, CDR2 SYDVKM, per germline. The CDR3 nucleotides read TGTGCCAGCAGTCTCCCAACCGGGACAGGGGGCATCGGAGCTTTCTTT. It translates to CASSLPTGTGGIGAFF.

The chain joins TRBV5-6 to TRBJ2-7; 10 bases fit TRBD2. The CDR3 length is 16 residues. Germline CDR1 reads SGHDT; CDR2 reads YYEEEE. Trimming took 0 bases from V and 4 from J; bases not matched to a gene: 7. The CDR3 region is CASSLGLAGVLYEQYF. In DNA form, the CDR3 reads TGTGCCAGCAGCTTGGGGCTAGCGGGAGTTCTGTACGAGCAGTACTTC.

The rearrangement joins TRBV4-1 to TRBJ2-7; TRBD1 agrees at 9 bases. Germline CDR1 and CDR2: MGHRA and YSYEKL. The CDR3 has 19 residues. J lost 4 bases, V lost 5 bases, and 21 bases had no gene match. CDR3 amino acids: CASSLSRDRDASRLYEQYF. The CDR3 nucleotides are TGCGCCAGCAGCTTAAGCCGGGACAGGGATGCTAGCCGTCTTTACGAGCAGTACTTC.